A selection of T cell receptor beta chains follows, all from one sample in a study of identical twins. TCRdb reanalysed the 5' RACE reads using MiXCR and keeps one entry per CDR3 protein. The profile shows 210,000 or so distinct CDR3 sequences, about 7.5% of them singletons. The same data also contributed to another study, on yellow fever vaccine responses in identical twins.

Sequencing was carried out using memory (CD45RO+) T cells sorted from blood. Receptor source: a woman between 18 and 30 years old in good health. Each CDR3 is given with its conserved first and last residue. Fields, in order: J gene, V gene, D gene, clone size, CDR3 DNA, CDR3 protein. D genes are given only for firm matches. For some rows the clone size is stated as once, few or many, or as a class when expanded; others skip it.

TRBJ1-2 | TRBV4-1 | NA | few | TGCGCCAGCAGCCAAGCGTTCGGCCGGGTGGACTATGGCTACACCTTC | CASSQAFGRVDYGYTF
TRBJ2-3 | TRBV6-1 | NA | few | TGTGCCAGCAGCGACCGACACGGCGGTACGCAGTATTTT | CASSDRHGGTQYF
TRBJ2-1 | TRBV9 | NA | many | TGTGCCAGCAGCGTAGGGCCTGCCCTTTCCTACAATGAGCAGTTCTTC | CASSVGPALSYNEQFF
TRBJ2-1 | TRBV5-1 | NA | many | TGCGCCAGCAGCTTGGGTCAGTACTACAATGAGCAGTTCTTC | CASSLGQYYNEQFF
TRBJ1-1 | TRBV7-9 | TRBD1 | many | TGTGCCAGCAGCTATGAACAGGGGGAAGCTTTCTTT | CASSYEQGEAFF
TRBJ2-7 | TRBV20-1 | TRBD2 | few | TGCAGTGCTCACAACTGGCTAGCGGGTAGCTCCTACGAGCAGTACTTC | CSAHNWLAGSSYEQYF
TRBJ2-3 | TRBV12-3/TRBV12-4 | NA | NA | TGTGCCAGCAGCCCTGACGGTGGTAAAACAGATACGCAGTATTTT | CASSPDGGKTDTQYF
TRBJ1-2 | TRBV29-1 | TRBD1 | many | TGCAGCGTTCCTAGGCAGGGGGCCCAACTGGGCGGCTACACCTTC | CSVPRQGAQLGGYTF
TRBJ2-2 | TRBV11-2 | TRBD2 | few | TGTGCCAGCAGCCCTGGACTAGCGGGAGGAGGTGTTTCCACCGGGGAGCTGTTTTTT | CASSPGLAGGGVSTGELFF
TRBJ2-5 | TRBV20-1 | TRBD2 | many | TGCAGTGCTAGCTCGGGACTAGTGGGAGAGACCCAGTACTTC | CSASSGLVGETQYF
TRBJ2-1 | TRBV4-3 | NA | many | TGCGCCAGCAGCCAAGATCTTGCGGTGCGCAATGAGCAGTTCTTC | CASSQDLAVRNEQFF
TRBJ2-2 | TRBV9 | TRBD2 | few | TGTGCCAGCAGCGTAGAGCCCGGACTAGTAAAATCGGCCACCGGGGAGCTGTTTTTT | CASSVEPGLVKSATGELFF
TRBJ2-1 | TRBV6-2/TRBV6-3 | NA | few | TGTGCCAGCAGATACAACCAAGCCGAGCAGTTCTTC | CASRYNQAEQFF
TRBJ1-2 | TRBV5-1 | NA | NA | TGCGCCAGCAGCTTGGGTCAGCCTGGCGACTATGGCTACACCTTC | CASSLGQPGDYGYTF
TRBJ2-1 | TRBV6-5 | NA | NA | TGTGCCAGCAGTTACTCCTCCTACGGCGAGCAGTTCTTC | CASSYSSYGEQFF
TRBJ1-5 | TRBV3-1 | TRBD1 | NA | TGTGCCAGCAGCCAAGAGGGACAGGGGAATCAGCCCCAGCATTTT | CASSQEGQGNQPQHF
TRBJ1-1 | TRBV19 | NA | NA | TGTGCCAGTAGTATTAGGGGAGAACGAACTGAAGCTTTCTTT | CASSIRGERTEAFF
TRBJ1-5 | TRBV7-2 | NA | NA | TGTGCCAGCAGCTTAGAGTTCGGTAGCAATCAGCCCCAGCATTTT | CASSLEFGSNQPQHF
TRBJ2-7 | TRBV2 | NA | few | TGTGCCAGCGCACGTGACAGGCACTACGAGCAGTACTTC | CASARDRHYEQYF
TRBJ2-5 | TRBV6-2/TRBV6-3 | NA | NA | TGTGCCAGCACCGACCCCGCAAGGGCATCCCAGTACTTC | CASTDPARASQYF
TRBJ2-5 | TRBV5-1 | NA | NA | TGCGCCAGCAGCCCCCCCTCGGGGGCCACTGGAGCCCAGTACTTC | CASSPPSGATGAQYF
TRBJ2-1 | TRBV3-1 | TRBD2 | NA | TGTGCCAGCAGCCAGGGACTAGCGGGGGGCCCCGGGTTCTTC | CASSQGLAGGPGFF
TRBJ1-6 | TRBV2 | TRBD1 | NA | TGTGCCAGCAGGGATTGGGACAGGGAGACTTCACCCCTCCACTTT | CASRDWDRETSPLHF
TRBJ2-1 | TRBV28 | TRBD1 | few | TGTGCCAGCAGTTTATACGGGACAGGGATCTACAATGAGCAGTTCTTC | CASSLYGTGIYNEQFF
TRBJ1-5 | TRBV28 | NA | NA | TGTGCCAGCAGTTCCTACTCGGCAGGGAGGCTCAATCAGCCCCAGCATTTT | CASSSYSAGRLNQPQHF
TRBJ2-3 | TRBV7-8 | NA | NA | TGTGCCAGCAGCTTAGCGGCACGGATTAGCACAGATACGCAGTATTTT | CASSLAARISTDTQYF
TRBJ2-4 | TRBV7-2 | NA | few | TGTGCCAGCAGCTTGGTGGGAAGCCGCGTTAACATTCAGTACTTC | CASSLVGSRVNIQYF
TRBJ1-5 | TRBV5-1 | NA | many | TGCGCCAGCAGCCCAGCAAACCCCGGGGAGCCCCAGCATTTT | CASSPANPGEPQHF
TRBJ1-4 | TRBV9 | NA | NA | TGTGCCAGCAGCGCGACCGGGACCATTAATGAAAAACTGTTTTTT | CASSATGTINEKLFF
TRBJ2-1 | TRBV14 | TRBD2 | many | TGTGCCAGCAGCCAAGAGAGACTAGCTCGGGACAATGAGCAGTTCTTC | CASSQERLARDNEQFF
TRBJ2-5 | TRBV12-3/TRBV12-4 | NA | many | TGTGCCAGCACCCTTATCCCGGCCGCAGGTCAAGAGACCCAGTACTTC | CASTLIPAAGQETQYF
TRBJ1-5 | TRBV5-1 | NA | many | TGCGCCAGCAGCCCGGGAGGGAGTAATCAGCCCCAGCATTTT | CASSPGGSNQPQHF
TRBJ2-1 | TRBV24-1 | NA | many | TGTGCCACCAGTGATCTGGTCAGCTCCTACAATGAGCAGTTCTTC | CATSDLVSSYNEQFF
TRBJ2-6 | TRBV20-1 | NA | few | TGCAGTGCTAGAGCCGGGGCTAGGCGGGGTGGGGCCAACGTCCTGACTTTC | CSARAGARRGGANVLTF
TRBJ2-7 | TRBV5-1 | NA | NA | TGCGCCAGCAGCAGAGTACAGGGTATCAACGAGCAGTACTTC | CASSRVQGINEQYF
TRBJ1-4 | TRBV7-2 | NA | many | TGTGCCAGCAGCTTACAAAGGCAACGCGCCGTTTCTATGCTGTTTTTT | CASSLQRQRAVSMLFF
TRBJ2-5 | TRBV7-2 | NA | few | TGTGCCAGCAGCTTAGTTGGGACTGGGACGGGACAAGAGACCCAGTACTTC | CASSLVGTGTGQETQYF
TRBJ2-7 | TRBV19 | TRBD2 | NA | TGTGCCAGTACACCGATAGGAGATGGCGGGAGATCCTACGAGCAGTACTTC | CASTPIGDGGRSYEQYF
TRBJ2-3 | TRBV5-5 | TRBD2 | many | TGTGCCAGCAGCGAGACTAGCGGGGGGGCAACAGATACGCAGTATTTT | CASSETSGGATDTQYF
TRBJ2-7 | TRBV5-1 | TRBD2 | NA | TGCGCCAGCAGCCCTACGCCTAGCGGCTCCTACGAGCAGTACTTC | CASSPTPSGSYEQYF
TRBJ1-4 | TRBV5-4 | NA | few | TGTGCCAGCAGCTGGGGGGGAGAAAAACTGTTTTTT | CASSWGGEKLFF
TRBJ2-5 | TRBV7-3 | NA | NA | TGTGCCAGCAGCTTAAAACGGGGGCTTCAAGAGACCCAGTACTTC | CASSLKRGLQETQYF
TRBJ1-6 | TRBV12-3/TRBV12-4 | NA | many | TGTGCCAGCAGTGCCCTGGAGTCACCCCTCCACTTT | CASSALESPLHF
TRBJ2-6 | TRBV6-2/TRBV6-3 | NA | NA | TGTGCCAGCAGTACCGGGACGGCTGCCTCTGGGGCCAACGTCCTGACTTTC | CASSTGTAASGANVLTF
TRBJ1-4 | TRBV28 | TRBD1 | few | TGTGCCAGCAGTTTACACAGGGGAGCTAATGAAAAACTGTTTTTT | CASSLHRGANEKLFF
TRBJ2-5 | TRBV2 | TRBD1 | NA | TGTGCCAGTACAGGGGCTCTGGAGACCCAGTACTTC | CASTGALETQYF